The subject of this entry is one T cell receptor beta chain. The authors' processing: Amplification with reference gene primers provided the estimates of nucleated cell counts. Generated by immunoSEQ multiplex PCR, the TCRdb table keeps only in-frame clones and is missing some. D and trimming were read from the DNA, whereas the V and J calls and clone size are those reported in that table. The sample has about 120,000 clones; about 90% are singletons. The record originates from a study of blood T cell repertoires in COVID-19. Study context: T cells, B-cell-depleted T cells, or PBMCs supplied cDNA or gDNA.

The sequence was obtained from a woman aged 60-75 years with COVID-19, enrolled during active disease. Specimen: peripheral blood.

The CDR3 reads CASSRERGETQYF. The CDR3 bases are TGCGCCAGCAGCCGGGAGAGGGGGGAGACCCAGTACTTC. The chain couples TRBV4-3 to TRBJ2-5, with a weak D call TRBD1 (6 bases). Germline V CDR1 and CDR2: LGHNA, YSLEER. Deletions cut 4 bases from V and 5 bases from J, with 11 bases between. CDR3 length: 13 amino acids.